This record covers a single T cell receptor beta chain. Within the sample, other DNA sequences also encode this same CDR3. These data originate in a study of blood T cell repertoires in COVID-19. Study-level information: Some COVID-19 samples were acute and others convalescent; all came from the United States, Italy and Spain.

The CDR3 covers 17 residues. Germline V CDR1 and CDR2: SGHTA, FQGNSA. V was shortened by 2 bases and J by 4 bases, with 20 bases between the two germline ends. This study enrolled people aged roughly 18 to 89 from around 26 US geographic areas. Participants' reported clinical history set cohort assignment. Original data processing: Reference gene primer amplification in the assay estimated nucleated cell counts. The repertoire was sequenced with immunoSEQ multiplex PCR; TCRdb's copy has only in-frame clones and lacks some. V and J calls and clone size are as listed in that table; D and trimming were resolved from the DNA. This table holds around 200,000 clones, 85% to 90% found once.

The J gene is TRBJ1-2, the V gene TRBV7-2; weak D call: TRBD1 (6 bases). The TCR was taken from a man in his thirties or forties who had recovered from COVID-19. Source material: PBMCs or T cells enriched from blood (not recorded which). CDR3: CASSLSKGQTDSYGYTF. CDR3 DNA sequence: TGTGCCAGCAGCTTAAGTAAGGGACAAACGGATTCCTATGGCTACACCTTC.